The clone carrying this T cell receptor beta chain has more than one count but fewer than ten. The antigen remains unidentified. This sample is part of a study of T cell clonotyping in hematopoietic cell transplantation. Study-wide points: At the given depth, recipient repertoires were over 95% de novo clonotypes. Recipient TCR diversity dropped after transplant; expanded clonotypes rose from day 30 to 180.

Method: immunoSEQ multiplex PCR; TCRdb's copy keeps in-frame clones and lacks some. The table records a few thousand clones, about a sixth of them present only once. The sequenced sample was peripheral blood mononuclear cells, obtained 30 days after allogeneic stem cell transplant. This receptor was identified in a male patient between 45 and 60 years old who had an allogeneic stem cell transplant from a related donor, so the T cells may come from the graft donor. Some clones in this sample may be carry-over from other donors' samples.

The CDR3 is CASSLGPLSSPLHF. The CDR3 nucleotides are TGTGCCAGCAGTCTCGGACCTTTATCTTCACCCCTCCACTTT. V is TRBV27 and J is TRBJ1-6; D gene unclear. The CDR3 totals 14 residues. From germline, CDR1 is MNHEY and CDR2 SMNVEV (reference sequence). Deletions cut 5 bases from V and 9 bases from J, with 14 bases between.